Described below is a single T cell receptor (beta chain) sequence and its context. The table came from immunoSEQ multiplex PCR; TCRdb's copy has only in-frame clones and leaves some out. This table has under 150,000 clones, about 93% appearing once. The data derive from a study of control samples from healthy donors and cancer patients. Germline CDR1 reads SNHLY; CDR2 reads FYNNEI. The V gene lost 4 bases and the J gene lost 4 bases, with 2 bases spanning the gap. This CDR3 has 11 residues. Sequencing used PBMCs. This chain connects TRBV2 to TRBJ2-1; no firm D call. This TCR derives from a man over 45 with head and neck cancer. The CDR3 here is CASSGYNEQFF. CDR3 nucleotides: TGTGCCAGCAGTGGATACAATGAGCAGTTCTTC.